The 21 T cell receptor beta chains reported below all come from one sample, sequenced in a study of cytomegalovirus exposure and HLA in healthy donors. Use of 60 Vbeta and 13 Jbeta primers characterized the PCR. The method was immunoSEQ multiplex PCR; TCRdb's version includes in-frame clones alone and lacks a portion of them. The repertoire holds approximately 100,000 clones, with around 69% as singletons. Sequencing was carried out using PBMCs. The origin of the receptors is a man in his thirties or forties in good health and CMV-seronegative.

V is TRBV7-9 and J is TRBJ1-1; a possible D gene is TRBD1 (6 bases). The length of the CDR3 is 14 residues. Germline loops: CDR1 SEHNR, CDR2 FQNEAQ (reference sequence). The V gene lost 9 bases and the J gene lost 7 bases, with 21 bases spanning the gap. This CDR3 is CASGGEVGRDEAFF. CDR3 coding DNA: TGTGCCAGTGGGGGCGAGGTCGGGAGGGATGAAGCTTTCTTT. The full variable domain, with the rest looked up from reference TRBV7-9 and TRBJ1-1, is DTGVSQNPRHKITKRGQNVTFRCDPISEHNRLYWYRQTLGQGPEFLTYFQNEAQLEKSRLLSDRFSAERPKGSFSTLEIQRTEQGDSAMYLCASGGEVGRDEAFFGQGTRLTVV.

The rearrangement joins TRBV9 to TRBJ2-5; 12 nucleotides align to TRBD2. There are 16 residues in the CDR3. CDR1 is SGDLS and CDR2 is YYNGEE in the germline V gene. The ends lost 4 bases at V and 7 bases at J; junction bases unmatched: 11. The CDR3 loop reads CASSTHSPTSGGTQYF. Here the CDR3 DNA reads TGTGCCAGCAGCACTCACTCCCCGACTAGCGGGGGGACCCAGTACTTC.

The chain carries TRBV28 and TRBJ1-5; weak D call: TRBD1 (6 bases). The ends were cut back, 5 bases at V and 0 bases at J, with 14 bases in the middle. Germline lookup yields CDR1 MDHEN and CDR2 SYDVKM. This CDR3 has 16 amino acids. The CDR3 DNA sequence: TGTGCCAGCAGTCCGCAGACAGGTCATAGCAATCAGCCCCAGCATTTT. Amino acid sequence: CASSPQTGHSNQPQHF.

The chain employs TRBV29-1 and TRBJ1-2, with D perhaps TRBD1 (5 bases). The CDR3 contains 13 residues. The V gene's germline CDR1 is SQVTM and CDR2 ANQGSEA. Between the trimmed V and J ends, which lost 1 base and 3 bases, there was a span of 9 bases. CDR3 sequence reads: CSVEVGEDYGYTF. Written as DNA, the CDR3 is TGCAGCGTTGAAGTAGGGGAGGACTATGGCTACACCTTC.

The chain is built from TRBV13 and TRBJ2-5; D unresolved. V dropped 2 bases and J dropped 0 bases, with 7 bases sitting between them. The length of the CDR3 is 14 residues. Germline V gives CDR1 PRHDT, CDR2 FYEKMQ (reference sequence). The DNA of the CDR3 is TGTGCCAGCAGCTTACTCGCTAACCAAGAGACCCAGTACTTC. Translating gives CASSLLANQETQYF.

This clone was observed once. This chain joins TRBV4-1 and TRBJ2-2; 9 bases line up with TRBD2. Germline CDR1 reads MGHRA; CDR2 reads YSYEKL. There are 17 residues in the CDR3. V dropped 5 bases and J dropped 3; count of bases not matched to a gene: 10. The CDR3 loop is CASSGERVAGDTGELFF. The CDR3 nucleotides read TGCGCCAGCAGCGGTGAGCGGGTAGCGGGGGACACCGGGGAGCTGTTTTTT.

The rearrangement uses TRBV5-1 and TRBJ2-1; 8 bases fit TRBD2. The CDR3 covers 16 residues. J was trimmed by 2 bases and V by 6 bases; bases with no gene match: 10. CDR1 and CDR2 (germline): SGHRS, YFSETQ. The CDR3 loop reads CASTPGGGSTYNEQFF. DNA of the CDR3: TGCGCCAGCACCCCGGGGGGGGGAAGCACCTACAATGAGCAGTTCTTC. The full variable domain, its missing parts supplied by reference TRBV5-1 and TRBJ2-1, is KAGVTQTPRYLIKTRGQQVTLSCSPISGHRSVSWYQQTPGQGLQFLFEYFSETQRNKGNFPGRFSGRQFSNSRSEMNVSTLELGDSALYLCASTPGGGSTYNEQFFGPGTRLTVL.

This chain joins TRBV7-9 and TRBJ2-5, with TRBD2 matching over 11 bases. Near its end, the DNA agrees better with TRBJ2-7, so the J call may be wrong. Germline values: CDR1 SEHNR, CDR2 FQNEAQ (reference sequence). This CDR3 has 15 residues. CDR3 amino acids: CASSSWTSGFYEQYF. The CDR3 region has the DNA TGTGCCAGCAGCTCCTGGACTAGCGGGTTCTACGAGCAGTACTTC.

The rearrangement uses TRBV30 and TRBJ1-2; D gene ambiguous. The CDR3 has 14 amino acids. Germline V gene data show CDR1 as GTSNPN and CDR2 as SVGIG (reference sequence). V lost 0 bases and J 2 bases, leaving 10 bases between the germline ends. The CDR3 DNA is TGTGCCTGGAGTGTACAGTCAGTCAACTATGGCTACACCTTC. Translating it yields CAWSVQSVNYGYTF.

This clone has only one observation. The chain joins TRBV7-9 to TRBJ2-5, with D unresolved. The DNA end lines up better with TRBJ2-7; the J call may be wrong. Germline V gene sequence: CDR1 SEHNR, CDR2 FQNEAQ (reference sequence). There are 11 residues in the CDR3. The CDR3 spells CASSLSYEQYF. The CDR3 bases are TGTGCCAGCAGCTTATCCTACGAGCAGTACTTC.

The J gene is TRBJ2-1, the V gene TRBV6-1; D is unclear. Trimming cost V 0 bases and J 5 bases, with 5 bases left between them. The CDR3 length is 13 residues. Germline CDR1 is MNHNS and CDR2 is SASEGT. The CDR3 reads CASSEAENNEQFF. The CDR3 DNA sequence: TGTGCCAGCAGTGAAGCGGAGAACAATGAGCAGTTCTTC.

Note on this clone: A read error may account for a junction end that differs from germline. The genes are TRBV7-9 and TRBJ1-1; D call uncertain. The CDR3 has 12 amino acids. CDR1 and CDR2 (germline): SEHNR, FQNEAQ (reference sequence). The CDR3 spells CSSSTGNTEAFF. Written as DNA, the CDR3 is TGTTCCAGCAGCACGGGGAACACTGAAGCTTTCTTT.

This clone was observed a handful of times. V is TRBV7-2 and J is TRBJ1-3; perhaps TRBD1 as D (6 bases). CDR1 and CDR2 (germline): SGHTA, FQGNSA. CDR3 length: 17 residues. Trimming pared 2 bases from V and 0 bases from J, leaving 14 bases between. The CDR3 is CASSLTTGLLSGNTIYF. In DNA, the CDR3 is TGTGCCAGCAGCTTAACTACAGGGCTCCTCTCTGGAAACACCATATATTTT.

This clone turned up a few times. V and J are TRBV25-1 and TRBJ1-1; 8 nucleotides align to TRBD1. The CDR3 is 16 amino acids. CDR1 and CDR2 (germline): MGHDK, SYGVNS. The junction had 9 bases not matched to a gene; V was cut back by 4 bases and J by 2 bases. CDR3 DNA sequence: TGTGCCAGCAGTGGAGTAACGGACAGGGATAACACTGAAGCTTTCTTT. Protein: CASSGVTDRDNTEAFF.

The gene calls are TRBV5-1 and TRBJ2-3; 8 positions match TRBD1. Germline lookup yields CDR1 SGHRS and CDR2 YFSETQ. Germline trimming cut 1 base from V and 0 bases from J; bases unmatched to any gene: 10. This CDR3 spans 18 amino acids. In DNA form, the CDR3 reads TGCGCCAGCAGCTTGCAAGGGACAGGAACAGCTAGCACAGATACGCAGTATTTT. Translating it yields CASSLQGTGTASTDTQYF.

There are a few counts of this clone. The chain is built from TRBV5-1 and TRBJ2-1, with 8 bases that match TRBD2. This CDR3 is built from 14 residues. Germline V gene lookup returns CDR1 SGHRS and CDR2 YFSETQ. Trimming removed 4 bases from V and 7 bases from J; junction bases left unmatched: 7. In DNA form, the CDR3 reads TGCGCCAGCAGCATGGGGACTAGTTATAATGAGCAGTTCTTC. Amino acids: CASSMGTSYNEQFF.

This clone turned up a few times. The chain recombines TRBV7-6 with TRBJ2-5, with TRBD2 matching over 9 bases. Per the germline V gene, CDR1 is SGHVS and CDR2 is FNYEAQ. V lost 5 bases to trimming and J lost 5 bases; unmatched junction nucleotides: 12. The CDR3 is 16 residues long. The DNA of the CDR3 is TGTGCCAGCAGCCGAGGGGGCGGGGGGGCTGGGGAGACCCAGTACTTC. It specifies CASSRGGGGAGETQYF.

V and J are TRBV11-2 and TRBJ1-1; D unclear. Germline CDR1 SGHAT, CDR2 FQNNGV. This CDR3 has 14 residues. Trimming cost V 5 bases and J 5 bases, with 15 bases left between them. CDR3 nucleotides: TGTGCCAGCAGCCAAGATCTCGGGGAAACTGAAGCTTTCTTT. It encodes CASSQDLGETEAFF. The whole variable domain, filled in from reference TRBV11-2 and TRBJ1-1, reads EAGVAQSPRYKIIEKRQSVAFWCNPISGHATLYWYQQILGQGPKLLIQFQNNGVVDDSQLPKDRFSAERLKGVDSTLKIQPAKLEDSAVYLCASSQDLGETEAFFGQGTRLTVV.

The gene calls are TRBV19 and TRBJ1-1, with D unclear. V lost 5 bases to trimming and J lost 1 base, with 11 bases between them. Germline V gene data show CDR1 as LNHDA and CDR2 as SQIVND (reference sequence). The CDR3 runs 14 residues. The CDR3 protein is CASSPFSENTEAFF. CDR3 sequence (DNA): TGTGCCAGTAGTCCCTTTTCAGAGAACACTGAAGCTTTCTTT.

This sequence joins TRBV5-1 and TRBJ2-5; D possibly corresponds to TRBD2 (5 bases). Trimming removed 0 bases from V and 1 base from J, with 16 bases in between. The CDR3 spans 17 residues. Germline V CDR1 and CDR2: SGHRS, YFSETQ. CDR3 in amino acids: CASSLGVGGTSQETQYF. The CDR3, as DNA: TGCGCCAGCAGCTTGGGCGTTGGAGGTACTAGCCAAGAGACCCAGTACTTC.

This chain joins TRBV6-6 and TRBJ1-2, with a weak D call TRBD1 (5 bases). This CDR3 is built from 13 residues. Germline V gene sequence: CDR1 MNHNY, CDR2 SVGAGI (reference sequence). Deletions cut 2 bases from V and 6 bases from J, with 10 bases between. The DNA of the CDR3 is TGTGCCAGCAGTTACCGCAGGGTAGATGGCTACACCTTC. Encoded protein: CASSYRRVDGYTF.